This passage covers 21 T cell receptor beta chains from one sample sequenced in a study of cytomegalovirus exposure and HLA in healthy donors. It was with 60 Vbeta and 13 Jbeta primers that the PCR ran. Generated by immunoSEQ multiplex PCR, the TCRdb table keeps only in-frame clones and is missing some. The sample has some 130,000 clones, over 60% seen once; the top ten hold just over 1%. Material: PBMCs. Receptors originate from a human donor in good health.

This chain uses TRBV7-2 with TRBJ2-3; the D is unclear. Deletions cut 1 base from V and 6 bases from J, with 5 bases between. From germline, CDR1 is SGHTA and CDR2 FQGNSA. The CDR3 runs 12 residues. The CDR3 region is CASSLGADTQYF. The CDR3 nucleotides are TGTGCCAGCAGCTTAGGCGCGGATACGCAGTATTTT.

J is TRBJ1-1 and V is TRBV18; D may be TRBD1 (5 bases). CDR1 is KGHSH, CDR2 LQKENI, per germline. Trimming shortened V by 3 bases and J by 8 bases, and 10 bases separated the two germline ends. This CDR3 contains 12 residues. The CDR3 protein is CASSPPGWEAFF. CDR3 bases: TGTGCCAGCTCACCCCCAGGGTGGGAAGCTTTCTTT.

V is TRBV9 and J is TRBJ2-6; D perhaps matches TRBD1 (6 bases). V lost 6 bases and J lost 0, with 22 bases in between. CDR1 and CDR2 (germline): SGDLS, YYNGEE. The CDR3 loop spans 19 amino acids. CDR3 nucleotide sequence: TGTGCCAGCATGGACAGTTCGGATCCTAAGAACTCTGGGGCCAACGTCCTGACTTTC. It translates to CASMDSSDPKNSGANVLTF.

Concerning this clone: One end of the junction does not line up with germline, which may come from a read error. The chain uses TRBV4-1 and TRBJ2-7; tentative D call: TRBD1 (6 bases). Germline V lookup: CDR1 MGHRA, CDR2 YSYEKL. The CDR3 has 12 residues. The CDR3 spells CASSQDGQLVYF. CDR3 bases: TGTGCCAGCAGCCAAGACGGACAGCTAGTGTACTTC.

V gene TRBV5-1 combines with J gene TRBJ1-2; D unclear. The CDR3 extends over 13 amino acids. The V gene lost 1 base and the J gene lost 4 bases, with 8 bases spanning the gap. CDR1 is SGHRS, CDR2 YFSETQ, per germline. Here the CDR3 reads CASSLSGIYGYTF. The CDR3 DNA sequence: TGCGCCAGCAGCTTGTCAGGAATCTATGGCTACACCTTC.

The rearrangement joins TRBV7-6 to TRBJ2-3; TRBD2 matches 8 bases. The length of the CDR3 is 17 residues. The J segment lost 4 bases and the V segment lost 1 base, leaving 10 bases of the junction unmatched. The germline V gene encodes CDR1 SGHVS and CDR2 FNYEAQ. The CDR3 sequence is CASSLDSAGGEADTQYF. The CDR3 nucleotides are TGTGCCAGCAGCTTAGATAGTGCGGGAGGAGAGGCAGATACGCAGTATTTT.

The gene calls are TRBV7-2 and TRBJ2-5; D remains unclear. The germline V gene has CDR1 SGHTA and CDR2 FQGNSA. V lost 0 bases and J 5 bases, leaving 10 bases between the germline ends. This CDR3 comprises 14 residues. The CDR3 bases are TGTGCCAGCAGCTTAGCGCCTACGAGGGAGACCCAGTACTTC. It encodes CASSLAPTRETQYF.

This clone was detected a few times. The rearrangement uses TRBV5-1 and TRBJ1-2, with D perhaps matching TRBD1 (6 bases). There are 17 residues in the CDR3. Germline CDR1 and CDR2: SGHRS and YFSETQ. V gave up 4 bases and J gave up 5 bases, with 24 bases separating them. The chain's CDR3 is CASSPDRYPDLLYGYTF. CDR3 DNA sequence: TGCGCCAGCAGCCCTGACAGGTACCCAGACCTTTTGTATGGCTACACCTTC.

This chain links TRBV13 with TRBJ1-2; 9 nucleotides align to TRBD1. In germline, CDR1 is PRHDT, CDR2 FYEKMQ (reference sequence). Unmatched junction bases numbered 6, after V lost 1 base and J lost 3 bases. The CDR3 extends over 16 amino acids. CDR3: CASSLVRTGDDYGYTF. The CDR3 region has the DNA TGTGCCAGCAGCTTAGTCCGGACAGGGGACGACTATGGCTACACCTTC.

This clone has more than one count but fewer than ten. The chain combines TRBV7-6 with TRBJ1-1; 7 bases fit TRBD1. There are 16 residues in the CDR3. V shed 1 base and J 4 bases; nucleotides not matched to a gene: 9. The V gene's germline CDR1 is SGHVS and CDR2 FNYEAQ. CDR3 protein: CASSLGRQGRGTEAFF. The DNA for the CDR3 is TGTGCCAGCAGCTTAGGGAGACAGGGTCGGGGCACTGAAGCTTTCTTT. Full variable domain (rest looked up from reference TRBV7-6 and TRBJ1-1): GAGVSQSPRYKVTKRGQDVALRCDPISGHVSLYWYRQALGQGPEFLTYFNYEAQQDKSGLPNDRFSAERPEGSISTLTIQRTEQRDSAMYRCASSLGRQGRGTEAFFGQGTRLTVV.

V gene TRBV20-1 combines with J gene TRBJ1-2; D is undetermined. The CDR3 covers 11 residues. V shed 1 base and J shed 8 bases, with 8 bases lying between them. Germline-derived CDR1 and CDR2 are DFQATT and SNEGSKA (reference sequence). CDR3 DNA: TGCAGTGCTAGAGCGACGAGGGGCTACACCTTC. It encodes CSARATRGYTF.

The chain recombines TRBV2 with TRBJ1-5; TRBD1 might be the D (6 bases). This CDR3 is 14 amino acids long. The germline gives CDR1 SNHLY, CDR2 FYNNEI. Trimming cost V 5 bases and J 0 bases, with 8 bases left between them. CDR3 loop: CASSRDTSNQPQHF. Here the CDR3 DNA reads TGTGCCAGCAGTCGGGACACTAGCAATCAGCCCCAGCATTTT.

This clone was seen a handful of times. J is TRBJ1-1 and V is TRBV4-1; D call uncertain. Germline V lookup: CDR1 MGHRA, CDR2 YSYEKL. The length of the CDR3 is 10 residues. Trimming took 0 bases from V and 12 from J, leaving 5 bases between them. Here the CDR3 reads CASSQDQTFF. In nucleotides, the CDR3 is TGCGCCAGCAGCCAAGACCAAACTTTCTTT.

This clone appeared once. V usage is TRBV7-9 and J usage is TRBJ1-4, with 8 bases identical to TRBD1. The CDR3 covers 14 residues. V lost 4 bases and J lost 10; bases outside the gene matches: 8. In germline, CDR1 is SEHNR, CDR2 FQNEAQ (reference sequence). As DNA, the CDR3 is TGTGCCAGCAGCTCCCCGGGACAGGACCTAAAACTGTTTTTT. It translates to CASSSPGQDLKLFF. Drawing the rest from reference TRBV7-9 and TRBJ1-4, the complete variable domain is DTGVSQNPRHKITKRGQNVTFRCDPISEHNRLYWYRQTLGQGPEFLTYFQNEAQLEKSRLLSDRFSAERPKGSFSTLEIQRTEQGDSAMYLCASSSPGQDLKLFFGSGTQLSVL.

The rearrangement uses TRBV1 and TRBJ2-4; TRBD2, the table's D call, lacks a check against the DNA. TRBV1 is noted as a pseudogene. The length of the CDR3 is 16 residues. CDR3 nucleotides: TGCACCAGCAGCCAAACTAGCGGGGGGTACAAAAACATTCAGTACTTC. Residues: CTSSQTSGGYKNIQYF.

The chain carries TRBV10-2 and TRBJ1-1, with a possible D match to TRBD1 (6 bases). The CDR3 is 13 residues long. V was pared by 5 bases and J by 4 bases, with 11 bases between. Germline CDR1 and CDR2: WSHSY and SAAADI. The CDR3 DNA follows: TGCGCCAGCAGTCCCAGGGGTTTCACTGAAGCTTTCTTT. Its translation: CASSPRGFTEAFF.

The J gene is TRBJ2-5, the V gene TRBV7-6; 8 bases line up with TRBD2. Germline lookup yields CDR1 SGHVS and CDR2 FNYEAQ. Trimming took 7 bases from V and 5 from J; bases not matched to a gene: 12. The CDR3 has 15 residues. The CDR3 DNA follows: TGTGCCAGCACTCAGGGACGGGGGGGCCGGGAGACCCAGTACTTC. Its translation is CASTQGRGGRETQYF.

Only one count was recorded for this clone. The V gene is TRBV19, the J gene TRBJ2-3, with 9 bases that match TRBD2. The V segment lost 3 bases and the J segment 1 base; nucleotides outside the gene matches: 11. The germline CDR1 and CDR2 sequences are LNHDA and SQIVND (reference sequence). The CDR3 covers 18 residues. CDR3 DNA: TGTGCCAGTAGTATCCGGCGGGGGGGCCGTGTTGGCACAGATACGCAGTATTTT. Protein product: CASSIRRGGRVGTDTQYF.

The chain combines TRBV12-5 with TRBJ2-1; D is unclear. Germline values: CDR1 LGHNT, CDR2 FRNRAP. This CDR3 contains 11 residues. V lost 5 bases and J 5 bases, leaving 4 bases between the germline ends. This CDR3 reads CASGPDNEQFF. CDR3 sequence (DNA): TGTGCTAGTGGTCCAGACAATGAGCAGTTCTTC.

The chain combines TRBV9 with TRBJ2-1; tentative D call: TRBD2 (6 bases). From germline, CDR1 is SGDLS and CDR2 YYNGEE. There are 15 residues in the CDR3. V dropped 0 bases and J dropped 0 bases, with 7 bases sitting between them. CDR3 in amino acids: CASSVVGGSYNEQFF. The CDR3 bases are TGTGCCAGCAGCGTAGTGGGGGGCTCCTACAATGAGCAGTTCTTC.

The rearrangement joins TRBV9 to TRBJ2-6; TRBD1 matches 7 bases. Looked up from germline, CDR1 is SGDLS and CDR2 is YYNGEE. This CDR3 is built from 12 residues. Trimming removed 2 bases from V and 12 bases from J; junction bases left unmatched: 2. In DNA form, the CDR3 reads TGTGCCAGCAGCGTCTACAGGGGCGTCCTGACTTTC. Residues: CASSVYRGVLTF.